The clone carrying this T cell receptor beta chain has just a few counts. Its target is not known. Primers used in a second PCR of about 6 to 11 cycles were a sample-barcoded 5' primer and a J-beta primer mix. CDR3-containing paired-end reads numbered at least 3 million in each sample. TCRdb reanalysed the 5' RACE reads using MiXCR and keeps one entry per CDR3 protein. The sample has some 1.6 million distinct CDR3 sequences, 30% to 35% seen once. This entry is derived from a study of blood T cells in healthy people across ages. Findings and caveats of the study: Compared with aged donors, long-lived donors showed fewer expanded clones, suggesting selection.

Germline V gene lookup returns CDR1 DFQATT and CDR2 SNEGSKA (reference sequence). V dropped 5 bases and J dropped 0 bases, with 14 bases sitting between them. There are 14 residues in the CDR3. The rearrangement links TRBV20-1 to TRBJ2-7; tentative D call: TRBD2 (6 bases). The sample consisted of blood. The origin of this receptor is a woman between 25 and 40 years old in good health. In DNA form, the CDR3 reads TGCAGTGCTCTTAGCGGTAAGAGCTCCTACGAGCAGTACTTC. It translates to CSALSGKSSYEQYF.